These 4 T cell receptor beta chains share one sample of origin, sequenced in a study of blood T cells in healthy people across ages. Sample-barcoded 5' priming and a J-beta primer mix drove a second PCR of about 6 to 12 cycles. Via MiXCR, TCRdb re-called the 5' RACE reads, giving one row per CDR3 protein. This table has some 1.5 million distinct CDR3 sequences, around 40% appearing once. Sequenced: blood. Receptors were obtained from a young woman in good health.

V usage is TRBV12-3 or TRBV12-4 and J usage is TRBJ2-1; no definite D call. With 3 bases removed from V and 13 bases from J, the gap between germline ends came to 16 bases. The CDR3 spans 13 residues. The CDR3 nucleotides are TGTGCCAGCAGTTTGGTGCAGCAAGAGACCCAGTTCTTC. Translated: CASSLVQQETQFF.

This chain joins TRBV5-4 and TRBJ2-7, with D perhaps TRBD1 or TRBD2 (5 bases each). CDR3 size: 14 residues. Germline V gives CDR1 SGHNT, CDR2 YYREEE (reference sequence). Trimming took 0 bases from V and 5 from J, leaving 12 bases between them. The DNA for the CDR3 is TGTGCCAGCAGCTTGGGAGGGGAAAGTCACGAGCAGTACTTC. Residues: CASSLGGESHEQYF.

The J gene is TRBJ2-3, the V gene TRBV20-1; 13 bases match TRBD2. Germline CDR1 reads DFQATT; CDR2 reads SNEGSKA (reference sequence). The CDR3 contains 15 residues. With 6 bases clipped from V and 6 bases from J, the junction kept 9 bases outside the gene matches. CDR3 sequence (DNA): TGCAGTGCAAGGACTAGCGGGGGATACGTGGATACGCAGTATTTT. Translation gives CSARTSGGYVDTQYF.

This clonotype was counted a few times. The V call is TRBV4-2, the J call TRBJ2-1, with 12 nucleotides matching TRBD2. Germline trimming cut 4 bases from V and 9 bases from J; bases unmatched to any gene: 7. CDR1 is LGHNA and CDR2 is YNFKEQ in the germline V gene. This CDR3 has 15 amino acids. CDR3 residues: CASSPRGTSGCEQFF. CDR3 coding DNA: TGTGCCAGCAGCCCCCGGGGGACTAGCGGGTGTGAGCAGTTCTTC.